What follows are 18 T cell receptor beta chains derived from one specimen sequenced in a study of cytomegalovirus exposure and HLA in healthy donors. With 60 Vbeta and 13 Jbeta primers, the PCR was carried out. The table came from immunoSEQ multiplex PCR; TCRdb's copy has only in-frame clones and leaves some out. Among 130,000 to 150,000 clones, about 79% were seen once, and the ten largest hold roughly 4.5%. The source material was PBMCs. These TCRs come from a man aged 40-55 years in good health and CMV-seropositive.

The chain couples TRBV19 to TRBJ2-2, with TRBD2 identical over 10 bases. The CDR3 loop spans 18 amino acids. Germline loops: CDR1 LNHDA, CDR2 SQIVND (reference sequence). After removal of 7 bases from V and 6 bases from J, the junction contained 17 bases not matched to a gene. The CDR3 loop reads CASTSLRSAGGGAGELFF. The CDR3 nucleotides are TGTGCCAGTACCTCCCTGCGTTCAGCGGGGGGGGGCGCCGGGGAGCTGTTTTTT.

This chain uses TRBV7-9 with TRBJ1-5; 7 nucleotides line up with TRBD1. Germline CDR1 reads SEHNR; CDR2 reads FQNEAQ (reference sequence). The CDR3 is 14 amino acids. V shed 5 bases, J shed 1 base, and the junction held 2 bases outside the gene matches. The CDR3 nucleotides are TGTGCCAGCAGCCTACAGGGGAGCAATCAGCCCCAGCATTTT. It encodes CASSLQGSNQPQHF.

The chain combines TRBV2 with TRBJ2-7; the D gene is possibly TRBD2 (6 bases). CDR3 length equals 15 residues. V was shortened by 7 bases and J by 6 bases, with 22 bases between the two germline ends. The V gene's germline CDR1 is SNHLY and CDR2 FYNNEI. The CDR3, as DNA: TGTGCCAGCAAATGGCGGGGCCCCCCCTTGGGCGAGCAGTACTTC. Its translation: CASKWRGPPLGEQYF.

CDR3: CASRQGHGYTF. The CDR3 DNA reads as TGTGCCAGCCGCCAGGGCCATGGCTACACCTTC. The gene calls are TRBV6-5 and TRBJ1-2, with D possibly TRBD1 on 5 matching bases. Trimming left V 8 bases short and J 6 bases short, with 10 bases between. There are 11 residues in the CDR3. Per germline, CDR1 MNHEY and CDR2 SVGAGI.

Concerning this clone: Other DNA sequences of this sample code for an identical CDR3. In DNA, the CDR3 is TGCGCCAGCAGCTTCGGGGGGACTGAAGCTTTCTTT. Protein product: CASSFGGTEAFF. The chain links TRBV5-1 to TRBJ1-1; possible D gene TRBD1, 5 bases. Trimming cost V 2 bases and J 5 bases, with 7 bases left between them. Germline loops: CDR1 SGHRS, CDR2 YFSETQ. The CDR3 loop spans 12 amino acids.

The V and J genes are TRBV11-2 and TRBJ1-2, with a possible D match to TRBD1 (5 bases). Germline V gene sequence: CDR1 SGHAT, CDR2 FQNNGV. Trimming removed 6 bases from V and 4 bases from J, with 12 bases in between. The CDR3 runs 13 residues. The CDR3 region has the DNA TGTGCCAGCAGGCCTGACAGTGGCTATGGCTACACCTTC. Translation: CASRPDSGYGYTF.

The CDR3 bases are TGTGCCAGCAGCAACCCGGGACAGGGTTACGAGCAGTACTTC. As protein: CASSNPGQGYEQYF. V gene TRBV5-6 combines with J gene TRBJ2-7; 9 nucleotides line up with TRBD1. CDR1 and CDR2 (germline): SGHDT, YYEEEE. With V trimmed by 4 bases and J by 4 bases, 6 bases remained unmatched. The CDR3 totals 14 residues.

This sequence joins TRBV25-1 and TRBJ2-2; 8 positions match TRBD1. J gave up 5 bases and V 2 bases, and 1 base lay outside the gene matches. This CDR3 is built from 14 residues. Germline V CDR1 and CDR2: MGHDK, SYGVNS. The CDR3 DNA reads as TGTGCCAGCAGTGAACAGGGGGCTACCGGGGAGCTGTTTTTT. Translated, it gives CASSEQGATGELFF. Filled out from reference TRBV25-1 and TRBJ2-2, the complete variable domain reads EADIYQTPRYLVIGTGKKITLECSQTMGHDKMYWYQQDPGMELHLIHYSYGVNSTEKGDLSSESTVSRIRTEHFPLTLESARPSHTSQYLCASSEQGATGELFFGEGSRLTVL.

This chain uses TRBV4-3 with TRBJ1-2; D is unclear. The germline CDR1 and CDR2 sequences are LGHNA and YSLEER. V was shortened by 1 base and J by 6 bases, with 9 bases between the two germline ends. This CDR3 has 13 amino acids. The CDR3 nucleotides read TGCGCCAGCAGCCAAGGTGGAGGTAATGGCTACACCTTC. It is translated as CASSQGGGNGYTF.

The chain combines TRBV7-2 with TRBJ1-5; a weak D match, TRBD1 (6 bases). The germline gives CDR1 SGHTA, CDR2 FQGNSA. Trimming removed 2 bases at V and 4 bases at J, with 12 bases between. The CDR3 totals 15 residues. This CDR3 is CASSLSGGWNQPQHF. In nucleotides, the CDR3 is TGTGCCAGCAGCTTATCGGGGGGCTGGAATCAGCCCCAGCATTTT.

The chain joins TRBV7-8 to TRBJ1-2; D unresolved. V gave up 3 bases and J gave up 4 bases, with 9 bases separating them. This CDR3 has 13 residues. CDR1 SGHVS and CDR2 FQNEAQ come from the germline V gene. The CDR3: CASSLARSYGYTF. The CDR3 DNA follows: TGTGCCAGCAGCTTGGCAAGGAGCTATGGCTACACCTTC.

This chain joins TRBV18 and TRBJ2-7; TRBD1 matches 8 bases. Germline V CDR1 and CDR2: KGHSH, LQKENI. Germline trimming cut 2 bases from V and 5 bases from J; bases unmatched to any gene: 8. The CDR3 loop spans 15 amino acids. The CDR3 nucleotides read TGTGCCAGCTCACCAATCGGACAGGGAATCAACGAGCAGTACTTC. Translation gives CASSPIGQGINEQYF.

The chain couples TRBV19 to TRBJ2-5; 7 bases map to TRBD1. Germline lookup yields CDR1 LNHDA and CDR2 SQIVND (reference sequence). The CDR3 totals 14 residues. The V gene end was trimmed by 3 bases and the J gene end by 2 bases; junction bases not matched to a gene: 3. The CDR3 nucleotides read TGTGCCAGTAGTATGGGACAGAAACAAGAGACCCAGTACTTC. Translated, it gives CASSMGQKQETQYF.

This clone was found many times. The gene calls are TRBV2 and TRBJ1-3, with D possibly TRBD1 on 5 matching bases. Germline CDR1 SNHLY, CDR2 FYNNEI. The CDR3 extends over 15 amino acids. V was shortened by 2 bases and J by 4 bases, with 12 bases between the two germline ends. The CDR3 sequence is CASSEYAGRGNTIYF. The DNA for the CDR3 is TGTGCCAGCAGTGAATATGCAGGGAGGGGAAACACCATATATTTT.

The chain combines TRBV7-8 with TRBJ2-5; the match to TRBD1 covers 9 bases. The germline CDR1 and CDR2 sequences are SGHVS and FQNEAQ. The CDR3 length is 16 residues. J lost 5 bases, V lost 2 bases, and 9 bases had no gene match. The CDR3 DNA sequence: TGTGCCAGCAGCTTACCCGGACAGGGGACTGCGGAGACCCAGTACTTC. Protein: CASSLPGQGTAETQYF.

The rearrangement links TRBV2 to TRBJ2-5, with TRBD1 identical over 10 bases. Gene TRBJ2-7 matches the end of the DNA better, so the J call may be wrong. Germline CDR1 SNHLY, CDR2 FYNNEI. The CDR3 length is 13 residues. As DNA, the CDR3 is TGTGCCAGCGGCCGACAGGGGGCATACGAGCAGTACTTC. It translates to CASGRQGAYEQYF.

This sequence joins TRBV30 and TRBJ1-5; 7 nucleotides match TRBD1. CDR1 GTSNPN and CDR2 SVGIG come from the germline V gene (reference sequence). Trimming removed 4 bases from V and 5 bases from J; junction bases left unmatched: 2. This CDR3 has 12 residues. The CDR3 spells CAWTRGDQPQHF. CDR3 nucleotides: TGTGCCTGGACCAGGGGGGATCAGCCCCAGCATTTT.

This clone was observed once. The chain joins TRBV5-1 to TRBJ2-7; 7 nucleotides match TRBD2. Germline CDR1 SGHRS, CDR2 YFSETQ. V lost 0 bases and J lost 6; bases outside the gene matches: 3. The CDR3 sequence is 13 residues long. CDR3 loop: CASSLDRGGEQYF. The CDR3 DNA reads TGCGCCAGCAGCTTGGATCGCGGGGGCGAGCAGTACTTC.